The rows below give T cell receptor beta chains drawn from one sample of a study of CD8 T cells in ankylosing spondylitis. TCRdb itself ran the 5' RACE reads through MiXCR, one entry per CDR3 protein. The repertoire holds under 950,000 distinct CDR3 sequences, with about 20% as singletons. Input material: blood, either unsorted or a sorted T cell fraction (not recorded which). Every receptor here comes from a male donor with ankylosing spondylitis. CDR3s include the opening cysteine and the closing phenylalanine or tryptophan. A D gene is named only where the DNA matches it firmly. A clone size is listed for some rows: how often the clone was seen (once, few, many), or a class if it is expanded.

>TRBD2|few|TRBJ2-2|TRBV2
CASSATSGSFTGELFF
TGTGCCAGCAGCGCCACTAGCGGGAGTTTCACCGGGGAGCTGTTTTTT
>TRBD2|few|TRBJ2-1|TRBV4-3
CASSQDRAGGPYNEQFF
TGCGCCAGCAGCCAAGATCGTGCGGGAGGGCCTTACAATGAGCAGTTCTTC
>-|-|TRBJ2-5|TRBV12-3/TRBV12-4
CASSPLQGTQYF
TGTGCCAGCAGCCCCCTCCAGGGGACCCAGTACTTC
>-|few|TRBJ1-5|TRBV10-3
CAISQGGLGQPQHF
TGTGCCATCAGCCAGGGAGGTCTTGGGCAGCCCCAGCATTTT
>TRBD1|-|TRBJ2-1|TRBV14
CASSNVQGKVYNEQFF
TGTGCCAGCAGCAACGTACAGGGGAAGGTTTACAATGAGCAGTTCTTC
>-|few|TRBJ2-1|TRBV12-3/TRBV12-4
CASSFFQTPGHEQFF
TGTGCCAGCAGTTTTTTCCAAACCCCGGGACATGAGCAGTTCTTC
>-|-|TRBJ2-1|TRBV20-1
CSASISQIYNEQFF
TGCAGTGCTAGTATATCCCAGATTTACAATGAGCAGTTCTTC
>TRBD1|many|TRBJ2-7|TRBV20-1
CSASQGTGSYEQYF
TGCAGTGCTAGTCAAGGGACAGGATCCTACGAGCAGTACTTC
>-|few|TRBJ2-1|TRBV24-1
CATSDSGNEQFF
TGTGCCACCAGTGACTCAGGCAATGAGCAGTTCTTC
>-|few|TRBJ2-4|TRBV3-1
CASSQFRTAGQYF
TGTGCCAGCAGCCAATTTCGGACAGCGGGCCAGTACTTC
>-|few|TRBJ2-7|TRBV9
CASSLTVGGEQYF
TGTGCCAGCAGCCTAACCGTGGGGGGAGAGCAGTACTTC
>TRBD2|-|TRBJ2-1|TRBV20-1
CSASGGERVYNEQFF
TGCAGTGCTAGTGGGGGGGAGCGGGTCTACAATGAGCAGTTCTTC
>-|-|TRBJ1-1|TRBV12-3/TRBV12-4
CASSRGGITEAFF
TGTGCCAGCAGTAGGGGGGGAATCACTGAAGCTTTCTTT
>-|few|TRBJ2-5|TRBV12-3/TRBV12-4
CASSQVPRETQYF
TGTGCCAGCAGTCAGGTGCCCCGGGAGACCCAGTACTTC
>-|-|TRBJ1-4|TRBV9
CASSVGGGSNEKLFF
TGTGCCAGCAGCGTAGGGGGCGGATCTAATGAAAAACTGTTTTTT
>-|-|TRBJ1-5|TRBV5-1
CASSLAWGQPQHF
TGCGCCAGCAGCTTGGCCTGGGGTCAGCCCCAGCATTTT